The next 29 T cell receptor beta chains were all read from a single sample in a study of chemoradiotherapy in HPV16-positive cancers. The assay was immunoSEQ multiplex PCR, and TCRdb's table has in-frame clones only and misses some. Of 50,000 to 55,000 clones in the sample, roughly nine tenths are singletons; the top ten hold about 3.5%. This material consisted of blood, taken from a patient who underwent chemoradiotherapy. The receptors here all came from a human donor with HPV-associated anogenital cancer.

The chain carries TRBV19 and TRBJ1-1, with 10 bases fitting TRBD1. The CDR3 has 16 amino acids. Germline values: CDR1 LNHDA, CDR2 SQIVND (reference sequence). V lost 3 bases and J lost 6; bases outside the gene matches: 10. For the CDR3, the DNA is TGTGCCAGTAGTATCCAGAGTGGGACAGGGGCCTCTGAAGCTTTCTTT. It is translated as CASSIQSGTGASEAFF.

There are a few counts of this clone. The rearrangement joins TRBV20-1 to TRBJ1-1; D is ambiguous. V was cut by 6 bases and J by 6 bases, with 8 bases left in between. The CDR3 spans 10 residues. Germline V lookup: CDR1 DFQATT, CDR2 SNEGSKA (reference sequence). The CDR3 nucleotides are TGCAGTGCCGGGTTCCCTGAAGCTTTCTTT. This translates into CSAGFPEAFF.

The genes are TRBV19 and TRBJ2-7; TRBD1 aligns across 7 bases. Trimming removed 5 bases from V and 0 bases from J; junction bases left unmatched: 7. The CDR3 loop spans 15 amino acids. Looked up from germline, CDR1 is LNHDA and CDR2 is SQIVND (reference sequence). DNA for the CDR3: TGTGCCAGTAGTCGGAGAGGGGGCTTCTCCTACGAGCAGTACTTC. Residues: CASSRRGGFSYEQYF.

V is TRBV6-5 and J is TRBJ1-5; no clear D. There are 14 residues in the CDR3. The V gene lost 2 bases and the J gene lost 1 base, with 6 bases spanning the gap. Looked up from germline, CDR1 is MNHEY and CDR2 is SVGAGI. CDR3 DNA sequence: TGTGCCAGCAGTTACCTCCGGAGCAATCAGCCCCAGCATTTT. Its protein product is CASSYLRSNQPQHF.

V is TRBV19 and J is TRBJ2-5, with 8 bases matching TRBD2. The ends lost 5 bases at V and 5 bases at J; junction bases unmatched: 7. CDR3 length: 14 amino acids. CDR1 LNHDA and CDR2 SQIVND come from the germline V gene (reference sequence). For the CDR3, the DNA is TGTGCCAGTAGTGGCGGGGGGTTGAGGGAGACCCAGTACTTC. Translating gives CASSGGGLRETQYF.

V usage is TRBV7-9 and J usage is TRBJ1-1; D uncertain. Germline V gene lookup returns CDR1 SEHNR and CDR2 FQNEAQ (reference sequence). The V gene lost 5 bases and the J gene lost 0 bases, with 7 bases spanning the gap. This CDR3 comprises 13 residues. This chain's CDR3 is CASSHQLNTEAFF. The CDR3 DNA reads TGTGCCAGCAGCCATCAGTTGAACACTGAAGCTTTCTTT.

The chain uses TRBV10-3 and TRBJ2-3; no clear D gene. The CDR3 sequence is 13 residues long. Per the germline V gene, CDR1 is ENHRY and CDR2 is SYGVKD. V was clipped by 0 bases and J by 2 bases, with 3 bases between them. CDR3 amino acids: CAISESDTDTQYF. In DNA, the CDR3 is TGTGCCATCAGTGAGTCGGACACAGATACGCAGTATTTT.

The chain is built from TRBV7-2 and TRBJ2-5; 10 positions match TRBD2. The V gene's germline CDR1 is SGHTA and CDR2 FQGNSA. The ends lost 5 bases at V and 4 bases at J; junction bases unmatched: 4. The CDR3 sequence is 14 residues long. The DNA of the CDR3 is TGTGCCAGCAGCGGGGAGCGGGGGGGAGAGACCCAGTACTTC. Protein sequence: CASSGERGGETQYF.

The DNA for the CDR3 is TGTGCCAGTAGTATTTTGGGACTGGAGACGCAGTATTTT. Protein: CASSILGLETQYF. This chain uses TRBV19 with TRBJ2-3; perhaps TRBD2 as D (6 bases). V lost 3 bases, J lost 9 bases, and 13 bases lay in between. From germline, CDR1 is LNHDA and CDR2 SQIVND (reference sequence). CDR3 length equals 13 residues.

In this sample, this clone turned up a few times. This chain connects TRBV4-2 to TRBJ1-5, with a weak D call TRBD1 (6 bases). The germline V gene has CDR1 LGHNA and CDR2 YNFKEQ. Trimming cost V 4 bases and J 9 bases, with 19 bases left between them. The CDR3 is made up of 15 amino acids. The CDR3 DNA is TGTGCCAGCAGCCTAGAGCCCGGGGGCGGAAGGCCCCAGCATTTT. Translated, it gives CASSLEPGGGRPQHF.

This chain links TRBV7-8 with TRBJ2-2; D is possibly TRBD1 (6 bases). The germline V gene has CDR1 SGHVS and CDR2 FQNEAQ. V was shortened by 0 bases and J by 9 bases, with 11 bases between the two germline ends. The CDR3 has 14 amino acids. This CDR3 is CASSLADRTRELFF. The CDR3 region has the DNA TGTGCCAGCAGCTTAGCAGACAGGACGAGGGAGCTGTTTTTT.

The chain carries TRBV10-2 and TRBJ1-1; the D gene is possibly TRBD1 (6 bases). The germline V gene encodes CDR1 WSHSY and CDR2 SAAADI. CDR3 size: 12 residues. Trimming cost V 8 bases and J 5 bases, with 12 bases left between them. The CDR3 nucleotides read TGCGCCAGCTCGCAAGGGGGGACTGAAGCTTTCTTT. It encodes CASSQGGTEAFF.

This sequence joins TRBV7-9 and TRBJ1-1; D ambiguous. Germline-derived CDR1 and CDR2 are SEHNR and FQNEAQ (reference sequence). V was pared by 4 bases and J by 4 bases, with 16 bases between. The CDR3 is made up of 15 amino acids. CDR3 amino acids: CASSWVRSGGTEAFF. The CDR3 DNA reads TGTGCCAGCAGCTGGGTCCGGAGCGGCGGCACTGAAGCTTTCTTT.

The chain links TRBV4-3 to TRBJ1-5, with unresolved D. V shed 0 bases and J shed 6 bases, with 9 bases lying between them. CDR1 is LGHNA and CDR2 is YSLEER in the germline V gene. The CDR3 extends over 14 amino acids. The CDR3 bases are TGCGCCAGCAGCCAAGATTTGGTGGGTCAGCCCCAGCATTTT. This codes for CASSQDLVGQPQHF.

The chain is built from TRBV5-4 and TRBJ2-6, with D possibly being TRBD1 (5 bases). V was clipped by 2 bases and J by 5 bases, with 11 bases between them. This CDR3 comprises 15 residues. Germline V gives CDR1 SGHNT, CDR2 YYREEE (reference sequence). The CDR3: CASSFDSIRANVLTF. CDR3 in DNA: TGTGCCAGCAGCTTCGACAGCATCAGGGCCAACGTCCTGACTTTC.

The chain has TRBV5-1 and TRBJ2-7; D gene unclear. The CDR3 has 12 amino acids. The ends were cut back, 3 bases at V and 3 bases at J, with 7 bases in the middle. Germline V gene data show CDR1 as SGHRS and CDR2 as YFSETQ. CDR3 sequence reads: CASSSQLYEQYF. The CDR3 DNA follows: TGCGCCAGCAGCTCGCAGCTCTACGAGCAGTACTTC.

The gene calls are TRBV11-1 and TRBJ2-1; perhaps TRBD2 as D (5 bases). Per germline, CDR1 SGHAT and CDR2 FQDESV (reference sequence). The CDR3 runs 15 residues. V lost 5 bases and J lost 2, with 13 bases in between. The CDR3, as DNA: TGTGCCAGCAGCCCGTCCTCCGGGGCCTACAATGAGCAGTTCTTC. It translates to CASSPSSGAYNEQFF.

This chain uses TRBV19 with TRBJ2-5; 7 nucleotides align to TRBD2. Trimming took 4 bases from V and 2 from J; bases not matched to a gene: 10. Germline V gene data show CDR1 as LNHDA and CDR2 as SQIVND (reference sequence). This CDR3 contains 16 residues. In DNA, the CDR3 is TGTGCCAGTAGTAGGCGTCTAGCGGCAAGACAAGAGACCCAGTACTTC. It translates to CASSRRLAARQETQYF.

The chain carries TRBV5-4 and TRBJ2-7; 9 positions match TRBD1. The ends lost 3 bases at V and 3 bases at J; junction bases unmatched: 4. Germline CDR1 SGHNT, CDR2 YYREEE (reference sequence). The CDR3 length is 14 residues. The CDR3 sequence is CASSSRQGVYEQYF. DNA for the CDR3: TGTGCCAGCAGCTCACGACAGGGGGTCTACGAGCAGTACTTC.

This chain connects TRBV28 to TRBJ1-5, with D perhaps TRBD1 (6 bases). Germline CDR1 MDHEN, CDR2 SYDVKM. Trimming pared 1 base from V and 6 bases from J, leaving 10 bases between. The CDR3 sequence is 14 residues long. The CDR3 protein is CASSLSGVGQPQHF. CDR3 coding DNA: TGTGCCAGCAGTTTATCAGGGGTGGGTCAGCCCCAGCATTTT.

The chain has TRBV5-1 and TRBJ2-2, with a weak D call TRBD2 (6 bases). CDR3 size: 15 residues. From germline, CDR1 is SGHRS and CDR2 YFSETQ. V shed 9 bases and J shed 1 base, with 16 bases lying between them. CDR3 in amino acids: CATRTGLQNTGELFF. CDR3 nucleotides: TGCGCCACCAGGACGGGACTCCAGAACACCGGGGAGCTGTTTTTT.

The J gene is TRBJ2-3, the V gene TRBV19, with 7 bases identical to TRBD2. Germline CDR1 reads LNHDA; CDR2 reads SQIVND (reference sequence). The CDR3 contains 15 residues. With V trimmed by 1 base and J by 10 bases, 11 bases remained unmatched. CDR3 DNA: TGTGCCAGTAGTATAGGAGGTGGGAGGGCGTTGGCGCAGTATTTT. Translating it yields CASSIGGGRALAQYF. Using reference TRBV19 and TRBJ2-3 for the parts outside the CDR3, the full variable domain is DGGITQSPKYLFRKEGQNVTLSCEQNLNHDAMYWYRQDPGQGLRLIYYSQIVNDFQKGDIAEGYSVSREKKESFPLTVTSAQKNPTAFYLCASSIGGGRALAQYFGPGTRLTVL.

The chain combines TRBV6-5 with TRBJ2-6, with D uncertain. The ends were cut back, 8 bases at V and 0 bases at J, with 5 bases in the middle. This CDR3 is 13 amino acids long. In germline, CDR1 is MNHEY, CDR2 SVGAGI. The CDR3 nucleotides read TGTGCCAGCTGGTCCTCTGGGGCCAACGTCCTGACTTTC. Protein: CASWSSGANVLTF.

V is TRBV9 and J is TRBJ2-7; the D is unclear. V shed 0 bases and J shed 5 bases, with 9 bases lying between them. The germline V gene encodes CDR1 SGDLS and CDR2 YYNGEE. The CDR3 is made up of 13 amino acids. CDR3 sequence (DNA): TGTGCCAGCAGCGTAGGGGTGGGCCACGAGCAGTACTTC. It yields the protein CASSVGVGHEQYF.

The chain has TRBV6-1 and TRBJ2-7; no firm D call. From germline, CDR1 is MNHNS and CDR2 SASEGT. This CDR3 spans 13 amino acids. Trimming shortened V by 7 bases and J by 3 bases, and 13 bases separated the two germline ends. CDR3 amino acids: CASTSDFRYEQYF. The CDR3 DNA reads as TGTGCCAGCACCTCAGACTTCCGCTACGAGCAGTACTTC.

This CDR3 is CASSYPGSWTGELFF. The CDR3 DNA reads as TGTGCCAGCAGTTACCCGGGGAGTTGGACCGGGGAGCTGTTTTTT. V is TRBV6-5 and J is TRBJ2-2; the D gene is possibly TRBD2 (5 bases). The germline V gene encodes CDR1 MNHEY and CDR2 SVGAGI. V lost 2 bases and J lost 5, with 12 bases in between. The CDR3 has 15 residues.

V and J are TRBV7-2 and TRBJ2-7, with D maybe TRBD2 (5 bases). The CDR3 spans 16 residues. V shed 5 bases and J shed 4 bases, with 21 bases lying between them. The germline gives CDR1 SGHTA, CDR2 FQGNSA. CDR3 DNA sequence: TGTGCCAGCAGCCCCCCGGGTGGGAGTAATTTTTACGAGCAGTACTTC. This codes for CASSPPGGSNFYEQYF.

The CDR3 nucleotides read TGTGCCAGCAGCCCCGGCGGGGATCGCACAGATACGCAGTATTTT. As protein: CASSPGGDRTDTQYF. V and J are TRBV5-4 and TRBJ2-3, with D tentatively TRBD2 (6 bases). The CDR3 extends over 15 amino acids. The ends were cut back, 4 bases at V and 1 base at J, with 13 bases in the middle. Germline V gene sequence: CDR1 SGHNT, CDR2 YYREEE (reference sequence).

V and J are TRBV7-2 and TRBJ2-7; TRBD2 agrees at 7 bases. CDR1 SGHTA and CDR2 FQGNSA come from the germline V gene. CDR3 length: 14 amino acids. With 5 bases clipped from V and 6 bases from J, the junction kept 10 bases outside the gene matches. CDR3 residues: CASSADTGRGEQYF. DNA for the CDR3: TGTGCCAGCAGCGCCGACACGGGGAGGGGCGAGCAGTACTTC.